What follows describes a single TCR beta chain. Its antigen is unknown. V lost 2 bases and J 5 bases, leaving 18 bases between the germline ends. Germline V lookup: CDR1 MNHEY, CDR2 SVGAGI. The CDR3 covers 16 residues. Time point specified: patch test 3, about 24 weeks after DPC sensitization. Treatment specified: therapeutic diphenylcyclopropenone sensitization with weekly scalp DPC. Patients had alopecia, were aged 18 to 70, and were not pregnant. The data stem from a study of human T cells and chemical hapten exposure. Study-wide results and limits: TCRs at high frequency, those above 1 in 1000, did not change with DPC sensitization.

The library tagged each cDNA molecule with unique molecular identifiers. Per the authors' pipeline: TCR counts had a median of about 92,000 per sample and spanned 23,224 to 690,600. Using its own MiXCR run on the RACE reads, TCRdb lists one record per CDR3 protein. These V and J calls are TCRdb output, not the study's own analysis. Among 100,000 or so distinct CDR3 sequences, under 40% were seen once, and the ten largest hold less than 3%. The origin of this receptor is a man aged 35 to 55 with alopecia areata. Some clones in this sample may be carry-over from other donors' samples. The specimen was whole blood, collected in connection with sensitization to the hapten diphenylcyclopropenone (DPC). This chain joins TRBV6-5 and TRBJ1-1, with no clear D. The DNA of the CDR3 is TGTGCCAGCAGTTACCTTATCGATGACACGGGGACTGAAGCTTTCTTT. Translated: CASSYLIDDTGTEAFF.